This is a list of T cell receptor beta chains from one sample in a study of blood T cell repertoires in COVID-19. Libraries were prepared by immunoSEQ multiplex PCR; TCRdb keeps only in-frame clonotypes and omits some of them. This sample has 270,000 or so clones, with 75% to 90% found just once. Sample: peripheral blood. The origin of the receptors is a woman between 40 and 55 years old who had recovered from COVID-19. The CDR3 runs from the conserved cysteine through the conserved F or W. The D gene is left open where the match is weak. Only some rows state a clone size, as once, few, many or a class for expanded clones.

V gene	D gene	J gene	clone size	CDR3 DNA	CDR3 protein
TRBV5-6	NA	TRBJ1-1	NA	TGTGCCAGCAGTCGCGGAGATGGGTTGTACGCTTTCTTT	CASSRGDGLYAFF
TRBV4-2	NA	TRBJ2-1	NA	TGTGCCAGCAGCCAAGATCCAGCGAGAGTTTTCGGGGAGGTCAATGAGCAGTTCTTC	CASSQDPARVFGEVNEQFF
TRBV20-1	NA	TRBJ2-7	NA	TGCAGTGGGGGATCAGGGTACGAGCAGTACTTC	CSGGSGYEQYF
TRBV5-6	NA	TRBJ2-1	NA	TGTGCCAGCAGCCCGGGGGGGACAGTCTCCTACAATGAGCAGTTCTTC	CASSPGGTVSYNEQFF
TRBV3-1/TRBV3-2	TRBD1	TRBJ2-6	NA	TGTGCCAGCAGCCAAGGGACAGGAGCATCCTCTGGGGCCAACGTCCTGACTTTC	CASSQGTGASSGANVLTF
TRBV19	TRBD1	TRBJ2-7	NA	TGTGCCAGTAGTATAAGTGGGGACAGCATCGAGCAGTACTTC	CASSISGDSIEQYF
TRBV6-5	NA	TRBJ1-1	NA	TGTGCCAGCAGTTACGTAAGAGGAGAGGCTTTCTTT	CASSYVRGEAFF
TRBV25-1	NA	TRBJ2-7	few	TGTGCCAGCACTAGCTACTACGAGCAGTACTTC	CASTSYYEQYF
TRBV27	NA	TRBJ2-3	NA	TGTGCCAGCAGTACGAGGACAGTTTTAGATACGCAGTATTTT	CASSTRTVLDTQYF
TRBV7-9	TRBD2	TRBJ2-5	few	TGTGCCAGCAGCTCCCATAGCGGGAGTTGGACCCAGTACTTC	CASSSHSGSWTQYF
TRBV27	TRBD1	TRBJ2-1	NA	TGTGCCAGCAGCCCCGGGACAGTCCCCTCGGAGCAGTTCTTC	CASSPGTVPSEQFF
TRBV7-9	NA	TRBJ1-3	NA	TGTGCCAGCAGCTTCCAGGGCGCTGCTGGAAACACCATATATTTT	CASSFQGAAGNTIYF
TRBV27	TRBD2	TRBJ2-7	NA	TGTGCCGCGGGGGGAGGGGTCGGGCAGTACTTC	CAAGGGVGQYF
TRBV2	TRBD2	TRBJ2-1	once	TGTGCCAGCGCTAACGGGGGGGACTACAATGAGCAGTTCTTC	CASANGGDYNEQFF